The clone carrying this T cell receptor (beta chain) was detected only a few times. These data come from a study of identical twins. One entry per CDR3 protein, called by TCRdb with MiXCR from the 5' RACE reads. The table records 200,000 to 250,000 distinct CDR3 sequences, about 7.3% of them present only once. V lost 5 bases and J lost 4; bases outside the gene matches: 4. This CDR3 spans 16 amino acids. CDR1 SEHNR and CDR2 FQNEAQ come from the germline V gene (reference sequence). A further study also used this sample, focusing on yellow fever vaccine responses in identical twins.

V gene TRBV7-9 combines with J gene TRBJ2-2, with 13 bases fitting TRBD2. The receptor was isolated from a woman aged 18-29 years in good health. Sequenced sample: memory (CD45RO+) T cells sorted from blood. The CDR3: CASSRGLAGVTGELFF. CDR3 nucleotide sequence: TGTGCCAGCAGCAGAGGACTAGCGGGAGTCACCGGGGAGCTGTTTTTT.